These 20 T cell receptor beta chains came from one sample sequenced in a study of long-term antiretroviral therapy in people with HIV. With survey level as its setting, the immunoSEQ assay was v3.0. Generated by immunoSEQ multiplex PCR, the TCRdb table keeps only in-frame clones and is missing some. The sample contains under 20,000 clones, more than 65% of which appear only once. The specimen comprised unsorted PBMCs, sampled at the start of antiretroviral therapy, before treatment. The receptors were gathered from a man aged 18 to 29 with HIV.

This chain uses TRBV5-6 with TRBJ2-5; the match to TRBD2 covers 11 bases. The CDR3 sequence is 14 residues long. Losses at the gene ends were 6 bases for V and 2 bases for J; bases not matched to a gene: 3. The V gene's germline CDR1 is SGHDT and CDR2 YYEEEE. The CDR3 bases are TGTGCCAGCATCGTAGCGGGAGGGCAAGAGACCCAGTACTTC. It translates to CASIVAGGQETQYF.

The chain couples TRBV6-5 to TRBJ1-4, with a possible D match to TRBD1 (5 bases). V lost 7 bases and J lost 2, with 14 bases in between. This CDR3 comprises 15 residues. Germline V lookup: CDR1 MNHEY, CDR2 SVGAGI. DNA of the CDR3: TGTGCCAGCACTCGATGGGGGGGTACTAATGAAAAACTGTTTTTT. Translation gives CASTRWGGTNEKLFF.

This chain uses TRBV5-4 with TRBJ2-5, with a weak D call TRBD1 (6 bases). Germline V gene data show CDR1 as SGHNT and CDR2 as YYREEE (reference sequence). Trimming removed 4 bases at V and 4 bases at J, with 14 bases between. The CDR3 consists of 14 residues. CDR3 sequence (DNA): TGTGCCAGCAGCCTCAGGGGTTGGGGAGAGACCCAGTACTTC. As protein: CASSLRGWGETQYF.

The chain employs TRBV5-1 and TRBJ2-2; D unclear. CDR3 length equals 16 residues. Germline CDR1 and CDR2: SGHRS and YFSETQ. Trimming stripped 0 bases from V and 1 base from J, with 10 bases between. The CDR3 region is CASSLGTTLNTGELFF. The DNA for the CDR3 is TGCGCCAGCAGCTTGGGTACCACGTTGAACACCGGGGAGCTGTTTTTT.

In this sample, this clone turned up once. The rearrangement uses TRBV7-9 and TRBJ1-5, with 7 positions matching TRBD1. The trim removed 4 bases at V and 1 base at J, leaving 4 bases unmatched. Germline assignment: CDR1 SEHNR and CDR2 FQNEAQ (reference sequence). This CDR3 contains 15 residues. The CDR3 loop is CASSSRGQSNQPQHF. The CDR3 bases are TGTGCCAGCAGCTCGAGGGGGCAAAGCAATCAGCCCCAGCATTTT.

The chain recombines TRBV18 with TRBJ2-3; 7 bases align to TRBD1. Germline trimming cut 4 bases from V and 1 base from J; bases unmatched to any gene: 5. The CDR3 has 15 residues. Germline V gene sequence: CDR1 KGHSH, CDR2 LQKENI. Written as DNA, the CDR3 is TGTGCCAGCTCACGTAACAGGGGAGGCACAGATACGCAGTATTTT. Residues: CASSRNRGGTDTQYF.

This sequence joins TRBV7-2 and TRBJ2-7; 7 bases are shared with TRBD2. The junction had 6 bases not matched to a gene; V was cut back by 5 bases and J by 2 bases. Germline CDR1 and CDR2: SGHTA and FQGNSA. The CDR3 totals 14 residues. This CDR3 reads CASSGLVDTYEQYF. CDR3 DNA sequence: TGTGCCAGCAGCGGACTAGTCGACACCTACGAGCAGTACTTC.

The chain links TRBV7-9 to TRBJ2-7; the D gene is possibly TRBD1 (6 bases). The CDR3 consists of 15 residues. Germline V gene data show CDR1 as SEHNR and CDR2 as FQNEAQ (reference sequence). With 4 bases removed from V and 7 bases from J, the gap between germline ends came to 20 bases. The CDR3 reads CASSYRQDRVGEQYF. The CDR3 DNA is TGTGCCAGCAGCTACCGACAGGACCGGGTTGGGGAGCAGTACTTC.

This clone has more than one count but fewer than ten. J is TRBJ2-2 and V is TRBV7-3; 10 bases match TRBD2. The CDR3 covers 17 residues. Germline assignment: CDR1 SGHTA and CDR2 FQGTGA. The V segment lost 5 bases and the J segment 0 bases; nucleotides outside the gene matches: 6. CDR3 DNA: TGTGCCAGCAGCCTGACTAGCGGGCACGCGAACACCGGGGAGCTGTTTTTT. It specifies CASSLTSGHANTGELFF.

The CDR3 DNA reads TGTGCCAGCAGCTTAGTTCTTAGCGGGAGATGTCGTTTGACAGATACGCAGTATTTT. Protein sequence: CASSLVLSGRCRLTDTQYF. This chain joins TRBV7-9 and TRBJ2-3; 9 bases map to TRBD2. The V gene's germline CDR1 is SEHNR and CDR2 FQNEAQ (reference sequence). The CDR3 is 19 amino acids. V trimming: 1 base; J trimming: 3 bases; junction bases outside the gene matches: 14.

This clone was seen a handful of times. V usage is TRBV7-3 and J usage is TRBJ2-7, with 13 nucleotides matching TRBD2. Germline lookup yields CDR1 SGHTA and CDR2 FQGTGA. This CDR3 is built from 15 residues. After removal of 6 bases from V and 6 bases from J, the junction contained 8 bases not matched to a gene. The CDR3 DNA sequence: TGTGCCAGCAGTTCCGGGACTAGCGGGATTTCCGAGCAGTACTTC. Protein: CASSSGTSGISEQYF.

Judged by abundance, this clone is medium-sized. The CDR3 region is CASSVTTGELEAFF. The CDR3 region has the DNA TGTGCCAGCAGCGTTACGACAGGTGAGCTTGAAGCTTTCTTT. The chain is built from TRBV5-6 and TRBJ1-1; TRBD1 is a possible D gene (6 bases). The length of the CDR3 is 14 residues. V lost 4 bases and J 7 bases, leaving 17 bases between the germline ends. CDR1 and CDR2 from the germline V gene are SGHDT and YYEEEE.

The V call is TRBV6-1, the J call TRBJ2-7; D uncertain. Germline assignment: CDR1 MNHNS and CDR2 SASEGT. V lost 2 bases, J lost 4 bases, and 3 bases lay in between. The CDR3 consists of 11 residues. The CDR3 DNA follows: TGTGCCAGCAGTGAACGGTACGAGCAGTACTTC. Protein sequence: CASSERYEQYF.

V gene TRBV2 combines with J gene TRBJ2-5; D is uncertain. This CDR3 comprises 10 residues. Germline CDR1 is SNHLY and CDR2 is FYNNEI. Deletions cut 7 bases from V and 5 bases from J, with 5 bases between. CDR3 bases: TGTGCCAGCATGGAGGAGACCCAGTACTTC. Translation gives CASMEETQYF.

The chain employs TRBV10-3 and TRBJ2-7, with 9 nucleotides matching TRBD2. The CDR3 runs to 17 residues. V lost 0 bases and J lost 5; bases outside the gene matches: 11. CDR1 ENHRY and CDR2 SYGVKD come from the germline V gene. CDR3 residues: CAISESASGTSSDEQYF. The CDR3 DNA follows: TGTGCCATCAGTGAGTCAGCTAGCGGGACCTCCAGCGACGAGCAGTACTTC.

The chain employs TRBV9 and TRBJ1-2, with D unclear. The CDR3 covers 11 residues. Germline loops: CDR1 SGDLS, CDR2 YYNGEE. Trimming took off 0 bases at V and 7 bases at J, with 4 bases between the two ends. The CDR3 DNA follows: TGTGCCAGCAGCGTAGGTTCTGGCTACACCTTC. Protein sequence: CASSVGSGYTF.

CDR3 in DNA: TGTGCCAGCAGCATGGGACAGTCAAGCACCTACGAGCAGTACTTC. Its protein product is CASSMGQSSTYEQYF. The rearrangement links TRBV7-6 to TRBJ2-7; 7 bases line up with TRBD1. Germline V lookup: CDR1 SGHVS, CDR2 FNYEAQ. This CDR3 spans 15 amino acids. V gave up 5 bases and J gave up 2 bases; unmatched junction bases: 9.

This clone is labeled as medium-sized. This chain connects TRBV28 to TRBJ2-7; 8 bases align to TRBD2. The trim removed 6 bases at V and 4 bases at J, leaving 8 bases unmatched. The germline V gene encodes CDR1 MDHEN and CDR2 SYDVKM. The CDR3 covers 14 residues. As DNA, the CDR3 is TGTGCCAGCAGAAGCGGGAGCACATTTTACGAGCAGTACTTC. Its translation is CASRSGSTFYEQYF.

This chain connects TRBV7-6 to TRBJ2-2; possibly TRBD2 for D (6 bases). The V gene's germline CDR1 is SGHVS and CDR2 FNYEAQ. The CDR3 is 15 residues long. Trimming took off 5 bases at V and 4 bases at J, with 14 bases between the two ends. The CDR3 reads CASSLGTSGTGELFF. DNA for the CDR3: TGTGCCAGCAGCCTAGGGACTTCGGGCACCGGGGAGCTGTTTTTT. The full variable domain, with the rest looked up from reference TRBV7-6 and TRBJ2-2, is GAGVSQSPRYKVTKRGQDVALRCDPISGHVSLYWYRQALGQGPEFLTYFNYEAQQDKSGLPNDRFSAERPEGSISTLTIQRTEQRDSAMYRCASSLGTSGTGELFFGEGSRLTVL.

This chain links TRBV6-6 with TRBJ2-7; the match to TRBD1 covers 11 bases. The V gene end was trimmed by 6 bases and the J gene end by 3 bases; junction bases not matched to a gene: 7. The CDR3 spans 15 residues. The V gene's germline CDR1 is MNHNY and CDR2 SVGAGI (reference sequence). CDR3 bases: TGTGCCAGCAGCCACCCGGACAGGGGGCTCTACGAGCAGTACTTC. Amino acids: CASSHPDRGLYEQYF.